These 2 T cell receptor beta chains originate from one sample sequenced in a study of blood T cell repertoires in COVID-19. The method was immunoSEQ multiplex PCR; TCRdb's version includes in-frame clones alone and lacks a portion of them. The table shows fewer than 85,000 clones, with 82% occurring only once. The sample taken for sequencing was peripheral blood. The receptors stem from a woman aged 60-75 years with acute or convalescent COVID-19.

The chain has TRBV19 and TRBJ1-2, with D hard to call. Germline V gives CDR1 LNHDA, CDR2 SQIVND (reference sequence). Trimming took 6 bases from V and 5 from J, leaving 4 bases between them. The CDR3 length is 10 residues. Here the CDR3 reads CASSAYGYTF. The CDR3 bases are TGTGCCAGTAGCGCGTATGGCTACACCTTC.

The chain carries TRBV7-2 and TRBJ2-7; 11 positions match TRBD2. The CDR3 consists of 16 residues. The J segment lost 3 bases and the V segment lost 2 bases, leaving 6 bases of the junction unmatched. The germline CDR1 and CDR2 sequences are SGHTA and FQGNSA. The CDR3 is CASSLWTSGPRYEQYF. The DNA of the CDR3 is TGTGCCAGCAGCTTATGGACTAGCGGGCCCCGCTACGAGCAGTACTTC.